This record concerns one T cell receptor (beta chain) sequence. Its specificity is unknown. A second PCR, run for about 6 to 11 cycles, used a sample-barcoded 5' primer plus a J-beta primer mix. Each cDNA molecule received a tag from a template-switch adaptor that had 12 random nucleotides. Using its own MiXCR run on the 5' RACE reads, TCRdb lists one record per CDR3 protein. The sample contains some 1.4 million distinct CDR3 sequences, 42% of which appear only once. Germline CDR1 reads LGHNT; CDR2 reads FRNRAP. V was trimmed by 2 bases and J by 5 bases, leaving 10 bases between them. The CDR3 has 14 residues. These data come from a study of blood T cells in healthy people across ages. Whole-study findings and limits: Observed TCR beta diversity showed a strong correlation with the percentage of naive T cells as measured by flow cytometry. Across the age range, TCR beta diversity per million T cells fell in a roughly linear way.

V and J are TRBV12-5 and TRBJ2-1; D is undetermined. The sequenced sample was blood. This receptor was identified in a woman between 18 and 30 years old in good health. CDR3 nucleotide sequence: TGTGCTAGTGGTTTGCCGAGAAGGGACAATGAGCAGTTCTTC. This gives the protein CASGLPRRDNEQFF.